The text below deals with one TCR beta chain. Antigen: not known. V was pared by 2 bases and J by 6 bases, with 10 bases between. The CDR3 length is 14 residues. Per the germline V gene, CDR1 is SNHLY and CDR2 is FYNNEI. Here immunoSEQ multiplex PCR was the method, and the copy in TCRdb shows in-frame clones only, minus some. Of about 140,000 clones in the sample, about 90% were seen once. This entry belongs to a study of cytomegalovirus exposure and HLA in healthy donors. Study-wide findings and caveats: The study found most TCR sequences rare, yet found some public TCRs in many donors. It was approximately 150 TCR beta chains that were listed as cytomegalovirus-associated. Cytomegalovirus status was reportedly diagnosed by the classifier with high sensitivity and specificity. A subsequent analysis found that TCR clusters from the first cohort also tended to co-occur in the 90 to 150 validation repertoires, with around 94% of cluster scores above 0.

The chain recombines TRBV2 with TRBJ1-4; no clear D gene. Sequencing was done on a sample of PBMCs. The source of this sequence is a man aged 18 to 30 in good health and CMV-seronegative. CDR3 sequence: CASSENRGDEKLFF. The CDR3 DNA reads TGTGCCAGCAGTGAAAACCGGGGAGATGAAAAACTGTTTTTT.